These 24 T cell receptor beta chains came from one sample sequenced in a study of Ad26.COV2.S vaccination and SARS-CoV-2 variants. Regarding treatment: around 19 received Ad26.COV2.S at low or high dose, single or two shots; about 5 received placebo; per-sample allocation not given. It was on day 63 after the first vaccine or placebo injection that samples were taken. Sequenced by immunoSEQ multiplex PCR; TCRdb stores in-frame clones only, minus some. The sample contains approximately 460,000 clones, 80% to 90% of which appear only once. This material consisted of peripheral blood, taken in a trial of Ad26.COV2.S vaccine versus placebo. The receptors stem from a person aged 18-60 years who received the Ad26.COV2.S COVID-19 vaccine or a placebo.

CDR3 amino acids: CAISERGSTGELFF. CDR3 bases: TGTGCCATCAGTGAAAGGGGTAGCACCGGGGAGCTGTTTTTT. This chain connects TRBV10-3 to TRBJ2-2, with TRBD1 as a possible D gene (5 bases). The V end was cut by 3 bases, the J end by 4 bases, with 9 bases between. Germline assignment: CDR1 ENHRY and CDR2 SYGVKD. This CDR3 spans 14 amino acids.

CDR3 in DNA: TGTGCCAGTAGTATTTGGGTTGGCTGGAATGAGCAGTTCTTC. Encoded protein: CASSIWVGWNEQFF. The chain carries TRBV19 and TRBJ2-1; D is unresolved. CDR1 and CDR2 from the germline V gene are LNHDA and SQIVND (reference sequence). Deletions cut 3 bases from V and 7 bases from J, with 13 bases between. The CDR3 extends over 14 amino acids.

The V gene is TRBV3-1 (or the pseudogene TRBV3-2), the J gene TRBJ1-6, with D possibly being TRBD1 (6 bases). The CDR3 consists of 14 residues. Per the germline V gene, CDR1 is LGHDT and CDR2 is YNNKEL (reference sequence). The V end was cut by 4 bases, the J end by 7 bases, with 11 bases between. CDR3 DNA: TGTGCCAGCAGCCGCACAGGGTGGAATTCACCCCTCCACTTT. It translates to CASSRTGWNSPLHF.

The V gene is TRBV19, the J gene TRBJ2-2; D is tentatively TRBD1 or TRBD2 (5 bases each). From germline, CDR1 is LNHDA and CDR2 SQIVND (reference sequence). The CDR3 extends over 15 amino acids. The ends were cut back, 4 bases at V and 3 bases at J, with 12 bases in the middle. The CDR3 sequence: CASSTRDRYTGELFF. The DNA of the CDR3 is TGTGCCAGTAGTACCCGGGACCGCTACACCGGGGAGCTGTTTTTT.

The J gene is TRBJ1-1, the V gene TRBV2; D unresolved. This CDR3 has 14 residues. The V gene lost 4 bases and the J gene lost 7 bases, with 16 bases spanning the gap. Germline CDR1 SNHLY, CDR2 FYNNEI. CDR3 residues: CASSGARRILEAFF. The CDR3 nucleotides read TGTGCCAGCAGTGGGGCGCGCAGGATACTTGAAGCTTTCTTT.

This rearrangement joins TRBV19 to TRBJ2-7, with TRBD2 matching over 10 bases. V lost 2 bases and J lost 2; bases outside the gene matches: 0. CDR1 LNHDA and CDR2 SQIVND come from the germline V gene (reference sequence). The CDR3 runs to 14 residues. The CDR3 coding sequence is TGTGCCAGTAGTATACTAGCGGGGGCCTACGAGCAGTACTTC. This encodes CASSILAGAYEQYF.

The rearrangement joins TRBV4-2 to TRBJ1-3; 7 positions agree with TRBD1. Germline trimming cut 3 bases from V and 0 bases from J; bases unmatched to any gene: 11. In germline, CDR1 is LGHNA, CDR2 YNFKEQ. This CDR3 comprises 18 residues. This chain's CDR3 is CASSHPYGQDNSGNTIYF. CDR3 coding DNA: TGTGCCAGCAGCCACCCCTACGGACAGGACAACTCTGGAAACACCATATATTTT.

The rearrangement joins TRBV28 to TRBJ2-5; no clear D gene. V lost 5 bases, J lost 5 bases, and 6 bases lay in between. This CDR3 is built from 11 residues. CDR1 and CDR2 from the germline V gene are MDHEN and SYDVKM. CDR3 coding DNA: TGTGCCAGCAGTACCCGGGAGACCCAGTACTTC. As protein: CASSTRETQYF.

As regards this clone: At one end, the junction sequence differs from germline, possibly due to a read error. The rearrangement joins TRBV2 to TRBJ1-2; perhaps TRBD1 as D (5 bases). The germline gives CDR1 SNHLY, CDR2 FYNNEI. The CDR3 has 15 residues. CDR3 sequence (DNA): TGTGCCAGCAGTGAGGGGCATCCGTCTAATTATGGCTACACCTTC. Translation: CASSEGHPSNYGYTF.

CDR3 loop: CASSPLVMVGETQYF. The CDR3 DNA reads TGCGCCAGCAGCCCTCTAGTCATGGTCGGGGAGACCCAGTACTTC. This chain uses TRBV4-1 with TRBJ2-5; no clear D gene. The CDR3 runs to 15 residues. Germline CDR1 MGHRA, CDR2 YSYEKL. The V and J ends lost 4 bases and 5 bases respectively, with 17 bases between them.

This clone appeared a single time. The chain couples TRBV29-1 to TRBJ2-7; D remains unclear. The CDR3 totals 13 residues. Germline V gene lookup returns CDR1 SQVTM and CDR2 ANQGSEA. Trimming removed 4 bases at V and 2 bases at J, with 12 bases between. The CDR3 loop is CSVVSDVTYEQYF. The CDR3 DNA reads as TGCAGCGTTGTGTCCGACGTTACCTACGAGCAGTACTTC.

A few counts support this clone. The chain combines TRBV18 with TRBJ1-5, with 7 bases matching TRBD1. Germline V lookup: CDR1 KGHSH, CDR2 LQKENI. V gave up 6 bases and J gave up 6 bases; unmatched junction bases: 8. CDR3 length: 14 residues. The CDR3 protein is CASSPTGLGQPQHF. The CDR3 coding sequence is TGTGCCAGCTCCCCGACAGGGCTCGGTCAGCCCCAGCATTTT.

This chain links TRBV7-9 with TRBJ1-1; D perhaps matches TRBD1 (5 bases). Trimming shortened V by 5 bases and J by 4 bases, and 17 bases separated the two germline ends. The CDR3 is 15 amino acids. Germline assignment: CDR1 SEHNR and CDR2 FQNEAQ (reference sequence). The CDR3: CASSPVVGGGTEAFF. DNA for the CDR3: TGTGCCAGCAGCCCAGTGGTCGGCGGGGGCACTGAAGCTTTCTTT.

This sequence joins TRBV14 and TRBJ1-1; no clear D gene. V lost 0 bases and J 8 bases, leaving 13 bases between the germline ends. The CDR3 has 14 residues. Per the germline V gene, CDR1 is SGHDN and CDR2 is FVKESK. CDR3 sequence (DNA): TGTGCCAGCAGCCAAGACCCGTCTGCCTCCGAAGCTTTCTTT. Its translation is CASSQDPSASEAFF.

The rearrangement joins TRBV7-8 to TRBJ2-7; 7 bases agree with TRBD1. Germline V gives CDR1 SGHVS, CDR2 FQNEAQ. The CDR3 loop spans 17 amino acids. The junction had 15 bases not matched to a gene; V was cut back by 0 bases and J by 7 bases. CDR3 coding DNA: TGTGCCAGCAGCTTAGCGGTGGAAAGACAGGGAAGGAGGGAGCAGTACTTC. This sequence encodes CASSLAVERQGRREQYF.

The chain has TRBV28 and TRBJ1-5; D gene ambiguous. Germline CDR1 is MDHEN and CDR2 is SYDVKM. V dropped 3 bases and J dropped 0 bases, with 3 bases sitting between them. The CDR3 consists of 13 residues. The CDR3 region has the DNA TGTGCCAGCAGTTTCAGTAGCAATCAGCCCCAGCATTTT. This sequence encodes CASSFSSNQPQHF. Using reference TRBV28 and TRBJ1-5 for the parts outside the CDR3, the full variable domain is DVKVTQSSRYLVKRTGEKVFLECVQDMDHENMFWYRQDPGLGLRLIYFSYDVKMKEKGDIPEGYSVSREKKERFSLILESASTNQTSMYLCASSFSSNQPQHFGDGTRLSIL.

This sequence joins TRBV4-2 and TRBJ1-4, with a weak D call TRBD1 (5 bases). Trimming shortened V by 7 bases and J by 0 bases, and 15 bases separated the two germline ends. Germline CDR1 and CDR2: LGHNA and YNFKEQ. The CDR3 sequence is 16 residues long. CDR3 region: CASTTSGGTTNEKLFF. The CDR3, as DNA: TGTGCCAGCACCACATCCGGGGGGACAACTAATGAAAAACTGTTTTTT.

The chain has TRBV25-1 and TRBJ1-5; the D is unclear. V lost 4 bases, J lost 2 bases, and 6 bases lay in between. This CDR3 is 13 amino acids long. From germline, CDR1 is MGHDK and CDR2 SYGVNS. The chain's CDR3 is CASSVGGNQPQHF. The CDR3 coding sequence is TGTGCCAGCAGTGTTGGGGGCAATCAGCCCCAGCATTTT.

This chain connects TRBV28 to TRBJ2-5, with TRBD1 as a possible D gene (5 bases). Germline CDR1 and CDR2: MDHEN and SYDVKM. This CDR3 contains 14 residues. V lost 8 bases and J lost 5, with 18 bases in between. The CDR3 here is CASAPAGNRETQYF. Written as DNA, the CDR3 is TGTGCCAGCGCCCCGGCAGGGAATCGGGAGACCCAGTACTTC. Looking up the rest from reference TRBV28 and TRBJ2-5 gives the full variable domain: DVKVTQSSRYLVKRTGEKVFLECVQDMDHENMFWYRQDPGLGLRLIYFSYDVKMKEKGDIPEGYSVSREKKERFSLILESASTNQTSMYLCASAPAGNRETQYFGPGTRLLVL.

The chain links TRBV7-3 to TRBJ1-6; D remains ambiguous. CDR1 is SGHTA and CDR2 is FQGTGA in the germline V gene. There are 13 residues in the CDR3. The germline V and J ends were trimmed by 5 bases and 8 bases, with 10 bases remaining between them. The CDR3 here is CASSVNRDSPLHF. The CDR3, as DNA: TGTGCCAGCAGCGTAAATAGGGATTCACCCCTCCACTTT.

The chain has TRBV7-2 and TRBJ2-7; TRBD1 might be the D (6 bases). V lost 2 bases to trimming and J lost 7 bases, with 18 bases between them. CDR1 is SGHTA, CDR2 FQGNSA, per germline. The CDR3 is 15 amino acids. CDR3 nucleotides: TGTGCCAGCAGCTTAAACAGGGTTTCTATGGGTGAGCAGTACTTC. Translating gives CASSLNRVSMGEQYF.

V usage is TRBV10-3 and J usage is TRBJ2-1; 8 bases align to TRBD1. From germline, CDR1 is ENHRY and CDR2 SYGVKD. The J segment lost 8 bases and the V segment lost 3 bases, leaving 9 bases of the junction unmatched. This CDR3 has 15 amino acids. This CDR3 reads CAISDRTGFSYEQFF. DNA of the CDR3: TGTGCCATCAGTGACAGGACAGGGTTCAGCTATGAGCAGTTCTTC.

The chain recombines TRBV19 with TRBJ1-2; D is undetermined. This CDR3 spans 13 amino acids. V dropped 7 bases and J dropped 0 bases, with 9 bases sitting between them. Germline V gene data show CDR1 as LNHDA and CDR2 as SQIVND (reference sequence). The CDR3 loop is CASNFGTNYGYTF. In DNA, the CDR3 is TGTGCCAGTAACTTCGGGACTAACTATGGCTACACCTTC.

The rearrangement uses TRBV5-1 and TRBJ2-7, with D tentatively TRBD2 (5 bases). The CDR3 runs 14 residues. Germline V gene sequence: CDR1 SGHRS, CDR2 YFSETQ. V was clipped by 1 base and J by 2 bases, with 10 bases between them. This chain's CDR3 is CASSLSSPTYEQYF. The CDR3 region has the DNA TGCGCCAGCAGCTTGTCTAGCCCGACCTACGAGCAGTACTTC.